What follows are 6 T cell receptor beta chains derived from one specimen sequenced in a study of blood T cell repertoires in COVID-19. Only in-frame clones appear in the TCRdb table, and some are missing; sequencing was by immunoSEQ multiplex PCR. In the table there are 150,000 to 250,000 clones, 70% to 85% of which are singletons. The sample taken for sequencing was peripheral blood. The source is a human donor with acute or convalescent COVID-19. The donor label of this sample is uncertain.

The chain recombines TRBV5-4 with TRBJ2-1, with 13 bases fitting TRBD2. CDR3 length: 15 amino acids. The germline V gene encodes CDR1 SGHNT and CDR2 YYREEE (reference sequence). With 0 bases clipped from V and 8 bases from J, the junction kept 2 bases outside the gene matches. The CDR3 DNA follows: TGTGCCAGCAGCTTGGGGGGACTAGCGGGATATGAGCAGTTCTTC. Its translation is CASSLGGLAGYEQFF.

The gene calls are TRBV28 and TRBJ2-7; 8 bases match TRBD1. V shed 8 bases, J shed 2 bases, and the junction held 11 bases outside the gene matches. Germline CDR1 is MDHEN and CDR2 is SYDVKM. This CDR3 has 15 amino acids. CDR3 sequence reads: CASHTPGGPTYEQYF. DNA for the CDR3: TGTGCCAGCCACACGCCAGGGGGCCCAACCTACGAGCAGTACTTC.

V is TRBV18 and J is TRBJ2-1, with TRBD2 matching 7 bases. After removal of 5 bases from V and 6 bases from J, the junction contained 7 bases not matched to a gene. This CDR3 has 14 amino acids. Germline values: CDR1 KGHSH, CDR2 LQKENI. CDR3 in DNA: TGTGCCAGCTCAAGGGACTACCTCGCCAATGAGCAGTTCTTC. Its protein product is CASSRDYLANEQFF.

The chain links TRBV18 to TRBJ2-5, with D perhaps matching TRBD2 (6 bases). V lost 3 bases and J 4 bases, leaving 9 bases between the germline ends. Germline CDR1 is KGHSH and CDR2 is LQKENI. CDR3 size: 13 residues. The CDR3 here is CASSPLEGETQYF. CDR3 nucleotide sequence: TGTGCCAGCTCACCCCTGGAGGGAGAGACCCAGTACTTC.

This chain joins TRBV6-5 and TRBJ1-2; the D gene is possibly TRBD1 (6 bases). The CDR3 spans 15 residues. V was trimmed by 7 bases and J by 5 bases, leaving 20 bases between them. In germline, CDR1 is MNHEY, CDR2 SVGAGI. CDR3: CASIGGLTSRYGYTF. Written as DNA, the CDR3 is TGTGCCAGCATCGGGGGGCTGACGTCCCGTTATGGCTACACCTTC.

The chain joins TRBV29-1 to TRBJ1-1, with D perhaps matching TRBD1 (5 bases). Per germline, CDR1 SQVTM and CDR2 ANQGSEA. The length of the CDR3 is 14 residues. The V and J ends lost 4 bases and 1 base respectively, with 13 bases between them. CDR3 residues: CSVVGGTTNTEAFF. CDR3 nucleotide sequence: TGCAGCGTTGTTGGGGGGACCACGAACACTGAAGCTTTCTTT.